What follows describes a single TCR beta chain. The data were taken from a study of T cells in Graves' hyperthyroidism and ophthalmopathy. Deletions cut 8 bases from V and 4 bases from J, with 11 bases between. Germline V gene lookup returns CDR1 SQVTM and CDR2 ANQGSEA. The length of the CDR3 is 12 residues. There were TCR beta CDR3 regions amplified from RNA transcripts. With the HTBI primer set, the TCR CDR3 went through a first round of RT-PCR. From the multiplex PCR reads, TCRdb called clonotypes with MiXCR, one entry per CDR3 protein. The table includes under 400,000 distinct CDR3 sequences, around a fifth detected once.

The TCR comes from a woman aged 45-65 years with Graves' hyperthyroidism. The specimen sequenced was blood. The chain joins TRBV29-1 to TRBJ1-4; weak D call: TRBD1 (5 bases). The CDR3 region is CSTQRGNEKLFF. The CDR3 region has the DNA TGCAGCACCCAAAGGGGTAATGAAAAACTGTTTTTT.